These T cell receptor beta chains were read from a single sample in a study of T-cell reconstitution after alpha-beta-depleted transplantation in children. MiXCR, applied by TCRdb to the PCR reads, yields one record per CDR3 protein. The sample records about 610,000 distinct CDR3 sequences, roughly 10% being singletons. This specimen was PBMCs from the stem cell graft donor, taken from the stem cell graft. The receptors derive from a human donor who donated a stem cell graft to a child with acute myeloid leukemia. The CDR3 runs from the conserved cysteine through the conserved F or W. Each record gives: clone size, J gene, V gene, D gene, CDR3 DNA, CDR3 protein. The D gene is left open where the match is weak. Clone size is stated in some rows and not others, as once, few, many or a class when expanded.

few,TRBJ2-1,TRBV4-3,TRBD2,TGCGCCAGCAGCCAAGATAGGGGGCTAGCGGGGAGCTCCTACAATGAGCAGTTCTTC,CASSQDRGLAGSSYNEQFF
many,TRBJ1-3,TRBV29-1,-,TGCAGCGCTGTCGGGCTAGCCCCAGACACCATATATTTT,CSAVGLAPDTIYF
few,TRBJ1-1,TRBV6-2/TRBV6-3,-,TGTGCCAGCAGTTACAAGGGGGAAACTGAAGCTTTCTTT,CASSYKGETEAFF
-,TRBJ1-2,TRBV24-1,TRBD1,TGTGCCACCAGTGACCTAGGGACAGGGGAAGGCTACACCTTC,CATSDLGTGEGYTF
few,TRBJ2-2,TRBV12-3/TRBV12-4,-,TGTGCCGGCGCGGAGCTGAACACCGGGGAGCTGTTTTTT,CAGAELNTGELFF
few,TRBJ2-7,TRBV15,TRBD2,TGTGCCACCAGCGGACTAGCGGGAGGAAACGAGCAGTACTTC,CATSGLAGGNEQYF
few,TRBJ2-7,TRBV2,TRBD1,TGTGCCAGCAGCAAGAACAGGGGAATAACCTACGAGCAGTACTTC,CASSKNRGITYEQYF
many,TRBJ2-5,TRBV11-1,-,TGTGCCAGCAGCTCCTTTGACAGAAACCAAGAGACCCAGTACTTC,CASSSFDRNQETQYF
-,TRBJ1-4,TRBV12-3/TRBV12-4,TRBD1,TGTGCCAGCAGTTTAAGTGGGACAGGGGAAAAGGGGGAAAAACTGTTTTTT,CASSLSGTGEKGEKLFF
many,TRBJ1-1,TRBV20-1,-,TGCAGTGCCATCAGGGGAGTGACTGAAGCTTTCTTT,CSAIRGVTEAFF
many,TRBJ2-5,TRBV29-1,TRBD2,TGCAGCGTTGAAGGGCAGCGGGAGGACCAAGAGACCCAGTACTTC,CSVEGQREDQETQYF
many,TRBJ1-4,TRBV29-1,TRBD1,TGCAGCGCGACAGGGGGCGGTGAAAAACTGTTTTTT,CSATGGGEKLFF
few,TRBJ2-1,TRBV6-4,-,TGTGCCAGCAGTGTTGAGGGGGGTATATACAATGAGCAGTTCTTC,CASSVEGGIYNEQFF
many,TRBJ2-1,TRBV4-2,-,TGTGCCAGCAGCCAAGAATTCAGCGAGTCCTACAATGAGCAGTTCTTC,CASSQEFSESYNEQFF
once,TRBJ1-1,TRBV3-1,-,TGTGCCAGCAGCCAAGAGGTAGGGGGAAGGCAGACTGAAGCTTTCTTT,CASSQEVGGRQTEAFF
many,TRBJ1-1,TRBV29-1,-,TGCAGCGTTCGTGGACAGAAAATGAACACTGAAGCTTTCTTT,CSVRGQKMNTEAFF
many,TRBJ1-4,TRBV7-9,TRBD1,TGTGCCAGCAGCCAACGACAGGGACTCGTAAAACTGTTTTTT,CASSQRQGLVKLFF
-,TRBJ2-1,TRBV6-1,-,TGTGCCAGCACCCTACGGGGGAGCTCCTACAATGAGCAGTTCTTC,CASTLRGSSYNEQFF
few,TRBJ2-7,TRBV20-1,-,TGCAGTGCTAGAGATACCGTACAGGGATTTTACGAGCAGTACTTC,CSARDTVQGFYEQYF
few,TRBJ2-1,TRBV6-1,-,TGTGCCAGTTCAGAAGGCGGGAAAGGTAATGAGCAGTTCTTC,CASSEGGKGNEQFF
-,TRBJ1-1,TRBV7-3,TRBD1,TGTGCCAGCAGCCCAGATACAGGGGGCACTGAAGCTTTCTTT,CASSPDTGGTEAFF
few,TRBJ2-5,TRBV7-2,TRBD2,TGTGCCAGCAGACCTAAACTAGCGGGAGAGGGAGAGACCCAGTACTTC,CASRPKLAGEGETQYF
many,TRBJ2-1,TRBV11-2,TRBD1,TGTGCCAGCAGCACAGTGCAGGGGGAAGAGCAGTTCTTC,CASSTVQGEEQFF
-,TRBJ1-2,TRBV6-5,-,TGTGCCAGCAGCTCCCCCGGGGACACAGGACCTAACTATGGCTACACCTTC,CASSSPGDTGPNYGYTF
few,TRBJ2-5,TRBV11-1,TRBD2,TGTGCCAGCAGCTTCCCGACTAGCGGTGATCAAGAGACCCAGTACTTC,CASSFPTSGDQETQYF
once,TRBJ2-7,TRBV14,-,TGTGCCAGCAGCCAGCGCCGGAGCTCCTACGAGCAGTACTTC,CASSQRRSSYEQYF
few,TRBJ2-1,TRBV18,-,TGTGCCAGCTCGCCCGCCCAGATAGCGGACTTATCCTACAATGAGCAGTTCTTC,CASSPAQIADLSYNEQFF
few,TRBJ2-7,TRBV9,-,TGTGCCAGCAGCGCGGGCCGAGCGGGCGGGATCTACGAGCAGTACTTC,CASSAGRAGGIYEQYF
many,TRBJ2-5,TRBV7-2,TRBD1,TGTGCCAGCAGCCTGACAGGGGCCCCAGGGGGAGAGACCCAGTACTTC,CASSLTGAPGGETQYF
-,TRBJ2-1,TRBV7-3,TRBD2,TGTGCCAGCAGCCCCATCGTACCAGCGGGAAGCCGCTCCTACAATGAGCAGTTCTTC,CASSPIVPAGSRSYNEQFF
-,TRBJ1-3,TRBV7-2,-,TGTGCCAGCAACTTTGTGGGGAGCTCTGGAAACACCATATATTTT,CASNFVGSSGNTIYF
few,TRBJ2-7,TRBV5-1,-,TGCGCCAGCAGCCAAGGGAACACCTACGAGCAGTACTTC,CASSQGNTYEQYF
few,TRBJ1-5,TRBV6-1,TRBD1,TGTGCCAGCAGTGCGGGACAGGCCGACCAGCCCCAGCATTTT,CASSAGQADQPQHF
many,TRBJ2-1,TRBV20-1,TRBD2,TGCAGTGCCACACTTATAGCGGGAGGGCTCAATGAGCAGTTCTTC,CSATLIAGGLNEQFF
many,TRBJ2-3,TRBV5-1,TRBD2,TGCGCCAGCAGCTTTGACCGGACTAGCGGCTTTTATTTT,CASSFDRTSGFYF
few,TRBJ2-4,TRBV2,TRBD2,TGTGCCAGCAGCGACGGGACTAGCGGGGCGTTAGCCAAAAACATTCAGTACTTC,CASSDGTSGALAKNIQYF
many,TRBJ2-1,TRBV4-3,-,TGCGCCAGCAGCCAATCTTTCGGGAACCCCTACAATGAGCAGTTCTTC,CASSQSFGNPYNEQFF
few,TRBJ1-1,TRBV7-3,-,TGTGCCAGCAGCGAGGTGGGGATGAACACTGAAGCTTTCTTT,CASSEVGMNTEAFF
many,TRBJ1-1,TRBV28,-,TGTGCCAGCTGCGGACGGGGGAACACTGAAGCTTTCTTT,CASCGRGNTEAFF
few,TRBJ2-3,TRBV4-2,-,TGTGCCAGCAGCCAAGAGGGTGTCGGCGGAGCTAGCACAGATACGCAGTATTTT,CASSQEGVGGASTDTQYF
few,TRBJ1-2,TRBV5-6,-,TGTGCCAGCGGCACTCTAAGGGACTATGGCTACACCTTC,CASGTLRDYGYTF
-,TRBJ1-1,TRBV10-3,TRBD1,TGTGCCATCAGTGGCAGGGGGTTGGCTGAAGCTTTCTTT,CAISGRGLAEAFF
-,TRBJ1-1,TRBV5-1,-,TGCGCCAGCAGCTTGGCGCCTGGACAGAACACTGAAGCTTTCTTT,CASSLAPGQNTEAFF
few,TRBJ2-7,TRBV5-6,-,TGTGCCAGCAGCTTCGAAGGACAGTACGAGCAGTACTTC,CASSFEGQYEQYF
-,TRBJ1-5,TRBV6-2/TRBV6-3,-,TGTGCCAGCAGACTAACAGGGTCGAATAGCAATCAGCCCCAGCATTTT,CASRLTGSNSNQPQHF
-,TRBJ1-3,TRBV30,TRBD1,TGTGCCTGGAGTAGACAGGGGGCCGGAAACACCATATATTTT,CAWSRQGAGNTIYF
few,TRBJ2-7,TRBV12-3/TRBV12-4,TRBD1,TGTGCCAGCAGTCCCCGAATTCCGGGACAGGGGGCCTACGAGCAGTACTTC,CASSPRIPGQGAYEQYF
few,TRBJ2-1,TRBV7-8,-,TGTGCCAGCAGCCAAGCCCGGGCTGAGCAGTTCTTC,CASSQARAEQFF
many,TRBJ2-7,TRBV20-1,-,TGCAGTGCTAGGGGGTTAGCCGCCAACTCCTACGAGCAGTACTTC,CSARGLAANSYEQYF
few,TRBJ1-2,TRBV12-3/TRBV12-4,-,TGTGCCAGCAGTTTGAGAGGGGACGGAGGCTATGGCTACACCTTC,CASSLRGDGGYGYTF
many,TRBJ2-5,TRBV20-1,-,TGCAGTGCTACAACGTCAGAGGAGACCCAGTACTTC,CSATTSEETQYF
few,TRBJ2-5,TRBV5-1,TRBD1,TGCGCCAGCAGCTTGGGACAGGGGGGTTTCGAGTACTTC,CASSLGQGGFEYF
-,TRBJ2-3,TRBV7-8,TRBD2,TGTGCCAGCAGCTGCAGGACTAGCGGGATGTCAGATACGCAGTATTTT,CASSCRTSGMSDTQYF
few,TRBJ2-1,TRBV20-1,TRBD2,TGCAGTGCTAGAGATCGGAGCGGGAGGGCCTTAGGGTCCTACAATGAGCAGTTCTTC,CSARDRSGRALGSYNEQFF
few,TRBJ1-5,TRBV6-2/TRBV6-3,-,TGTGCCAGCCAGGGTGGAGGAAATCAGCCCCAGCATTTT,CASQGGGNQPQHF
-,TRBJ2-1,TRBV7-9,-,TGTGCCAGCAGGAGGGACACCCCGGGGGGAGTTACCAATGAGCAGTTCTTC,CASRRDTPGGVTNEQFF
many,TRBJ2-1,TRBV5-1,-,TGCGCCAGCAGCTTGGAAGGTCTTTACAATGAGCAGTTCTTC,CASSLEGLYNEQFF
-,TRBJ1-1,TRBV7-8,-,TGTGCCAGCAGCTTATCAGCCCAGGGAGCTTTCTTT,CASSLSAQGAFF
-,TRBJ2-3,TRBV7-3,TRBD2,TGTGCCAGCAGCTTGTGGGGAGCGGGAGGGACAGATACGCAGTATTTT,CASSLWGAGGTDTQYF
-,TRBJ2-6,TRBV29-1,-,TGCAGCGTTGTGGGGCGGGCGATGGATGGGGCCAACGTCCTGACTTTC,CSVVGRAMDGANVLTF